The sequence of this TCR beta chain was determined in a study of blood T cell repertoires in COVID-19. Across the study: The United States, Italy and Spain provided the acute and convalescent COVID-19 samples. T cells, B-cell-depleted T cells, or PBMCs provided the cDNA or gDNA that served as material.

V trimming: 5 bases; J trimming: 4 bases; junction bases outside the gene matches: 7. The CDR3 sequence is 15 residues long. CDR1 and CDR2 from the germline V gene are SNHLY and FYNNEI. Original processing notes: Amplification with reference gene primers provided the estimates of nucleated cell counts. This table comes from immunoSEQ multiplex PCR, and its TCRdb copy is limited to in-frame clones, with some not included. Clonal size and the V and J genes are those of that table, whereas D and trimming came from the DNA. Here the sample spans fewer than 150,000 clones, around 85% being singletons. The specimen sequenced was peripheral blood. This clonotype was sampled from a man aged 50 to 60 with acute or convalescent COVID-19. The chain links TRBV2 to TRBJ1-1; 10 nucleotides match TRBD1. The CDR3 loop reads CASSSGTGVFTEAFF. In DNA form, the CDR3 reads TGTGCCAGCAGTTCCGGGACAGGGGTGTTCACTGAAGCTTTCTTT.